The 14 T cell receptor beta chains reported below all come from one sample, sequenced in a study of cytomegalovirus exposure and HLA in healthy donors. The study ran its PCR with 60 Vbeta and 13 Jbeta primers. Profiling relied on immunoSEQ multiplex PCR, and the TCRdb table lists in-frame clones only, not all of them. The table has around 120,000 clones, about 80% seen once. Material: PBMCs. The receptors come from a male donor in good health and CMV-seronegative.

This clone was seen once. The CDR3 DNA sequence: TGTGCCAGCAGCCGAAACTCAGGGACTAATGAAAAACTGTTTTTT. Encoded protein: CASSRNSGTNEKLFF. The genes are TRBV16 and TRBJ1-4; D possibly corresponds to TRBD1 (5 bases). CDR3 size: 15 residues. V lost 4 bases and J lost 2, with 11 bases in between. Germline CDR1 reads KGHSY; CDR2 reads FQNENV.

This clone was seen once. The chain couples TRBV6-1 to TRBJ2-7, with TRBD1 identical over 7 bases. The V segment lost 5 bases and the J segment 4 bases; nucleotides outside the gene matches: 8. The length of the CDR3 is 14 residues. The germline V gene has CDR1 MNHNS and CDR2 SASEGT. Here the CDR3 DNA reads TGTGCCAGCAGTATAGACAGGGAATCGTACGAGCAGTACTTC. This gives the protein CASSIDRESYEQYF.

The rearrangement joins TRBV30 to TRBJ1-1, with 7 bases matching TRBD1. V lost 4 bases and J lost 11; bases outside the gene matches: 13. This CDR3 region has 13 residues. The germline V gene encodes CDR1 GTSNPN and CDR2 SVGIG (reference sequence). CDR3 sequence reads: CAWNIETGLGAFF. The CDR3 nucleotides are TGTGCCTGGAATATCGAGACAGGGTTGGGCGCTTTCTTT.

This clone was observed once. The chain carries TRBV5-6 and TRBJ2-4, with TRBD2 matching over 15 bases. CDR3 size: 13 residues. J gave up 13 bases and V 4 bases, and 3 bases lay outside the gene matches. CDR1 is SGHDT and CDR2 is YYEEEE in the germline V gene. This CDR3 is CASSGGTSGRQYF. Written as DNA, the CDR3 is TGTGCCAGCAGCGGCGGGACTAGCGGGAGGCAGTACTTC.

V gene TRBV27 combines with J gene TRBJ2-2, with D perhaps matching TRBD1 (5 bases). V was cut by 6 bases and J by 2 bases, with 7 bases left in between. CDR3 length: 13 residues. Germline V lookup: CDR1 MNHEY, CDR2 SMNVEV (reference sequence). CDR3 residues: CASSRTNTGELFF. CDR3 DNA: TGTGCCAGCAGCAGGACAAACACCGGGGAGCTGTTTTTT.

This clone occurred a few times. The chain combines TRBV27 with TRBJ1-2, with TRBD1 matching 10 bases. The CDR3 extends over 15 amino acids. Germline V lookup: CDR1 MNHEY, CDR2 SMNVEV (reference sequence). V was clipped by 5 bases and J by 7 bases; unmatched bases: 10. CDR3 coding DNA: TGTGCCAGCAGTCCAGGTCGACAGGGGGCGCGTGGCTACACCTTC. The encoded protein is CASSPGRQGARGYTF.

The V and J genes are TRBV18 and TRBJ1-1, with D possibly matching TRBD1 (5 bases). V lost 0 bases to trimming and J lost 4 bases, with 18 bases between them. The germline gives CDR1 KGHSH, CDR2 LQKENI. The CDR3 runs to 17 residues. The CDR3 region has the DNA TGTGCCAGCTCACCACCATCTGGGGCAGGGTGGGGCACTGAAGCTTTCTTT. As protein: CASSPPSGAGWGTEAFF.

This sequence joins TRBV6-5 and TRBJ2-7, with D tentatively TRBD1 (5 bases). V dropped 5 bases and J dropped 3 bases, with 11 bases sitting between them. The CDR3 contains 13 residues. Germline CDR1 reads MNHEY; CDR2 reads SVGAGI. CDR3 bases: TGTGCCAGCAGTCAGACAGCAGTCTACGAGCAGTACTTC. Translation: CASSQTAVYEQYF.

Here the CDR3 reads CASSGTSNEQFF. CDR3 nucleotides: TGTGCCAGCAGCGGGACATCGAATGAGCAGTTCTTC. The chain is built from TRBV6-5 and TRBJ2-1, with a tentative D call TRBD1 (6 bases). Looked up from germline, CDR1 is MNHEY and CDR2 is SVGAGI. V was clipped by 6 bases and J by 7 bases, with 10 bases between them. The CDR3 has 12 amino acids.

The CDR3 reads CASRPGTSYEQYF. As DNA, the CDR3 is TGTGCCAGCAGACCGGGGACTTCCTACGAGCAGTACTTC. This chain joins TRBV7-8 and TRBJ2-7, with a possible D match to TRBD2 (6 bases). Trimming cost V 6 bases and J 1 base, with 10 bases left between them. The V gene's germline CDR1 is SGHVS and CDR2 FQNEAQ. The CDR3 contains 13 residues.

The chain is built from TRBV28 and TRBJ1-2, with D maybe TRBD1 (5 bases). The V gene's germline CDR1 is MDHEN and CDR2 SYDVKM. This CDR3 spans 14 amino acids. V was trimmed by 7 bases and J by 8 bases, leaving 20 bases between them. CDR3 protein: CASTRQVAGNGYTF. In DNA form, the CDR3 reads TGTGCCAGCACTCGTCAGGTGGCAGGGAACGGCTACACCTTC.

This clone turned up a few times. This chain connects TRBV15 to TRBJ2-7; 8 nucleotides agree with TRBD2. Germline V gene sequence: CDR1 LNHNV, CDR2 YYDKDF (reference sequence). Trimming cost V 3 bases and J 0 bases; bases outside gene matches: 4. This CDR3 is built from 15 residues. The CDR3 DNA follows: TGTGCCACCAGCAGGTTAAGCGGGAGCTCCTACGAGCAGTACTTC. Amino acids: CATSRLSGSSYEQYF.

J is TRBJ2-7 and V is TRBV6-1, with TRBD2 as a possible D gene (5 bases). Germline CDR1 and CDR2: MNHNS and SASEGT. Between the trimmed V and J ends, which lost 6 bases and 3 bases, there was a span of 15 bases. CDR3 length: 14 amino acids. The CDR3 sequence: CASSKEAGGYEQYF. CDR3 nucleotide sequence: TGTGCCAGCAGCAAAGAAGCAGGAGGCTACGAGCAGTACTTC.

There are a few counts of this clone. V is TRBV11-2 and J is TRBJ2-7; 8 bases line up with TRBD2. This CDR3 comprises 18 residues. CDR1 is SGHAT and CDR2 is FQNNGV in the germline V gene. The J segment lost 0 bases and the V segment lost 5 bases, leaving 15 bases of the junction unmatched. The CDR3 here is CASSRQAETTSDSYEQYF. CDR3 nucleotides: TGTGCCAGCAGCCGACAGGCTGAAACGACTAGCGACTCCTACGAGCAGTACTTC.